This is a list of T cell receptor beta chains from one sample in a study of blood T cell repertoires in COVID-19. TCRdb's copy holds only in-frame clones and misses some; the assay was immunoSEQ multiplex PCR. The table shows about 23,000 clones, with roughly 94% occurring only once. Sequenced: peripheral blood. These receptors all stem from a woman aged 45-59 years with active COVID-19. Both conserved end residues are part of each CDR3. A D gene is named only where the DNA matches it firmly. Part of the rows lack a size; the others show once, few, many or a class for expanded clones.

TRBV6-6	TRBD2	TRBJ2-1	NA	CASSMGTSGRPPLFF	TGTGCCAGCAGCATGGGGACTAGCGGGAGGCCCCCCCTGTTCTTC
TRBV9	TRBD2	TRBJ2-1	NA	CASSGSGVSYNEQFF	TGTGCCAGCAGCGGTAGCGGGGTTTCCTACAATGAGCAGTTCTTC
TRBV19	NA	TRBJ2-2	NA	CASFTGLGTGELFF	TGTGCCAGCTTCACAGGGTTGGGAACCGGGGAGCTGTTTTTT
TRBV27	TRBD2	TRBJ2-7	NA	CASSLYGRAYEQYF	TGTGCCAGCAGTTTATACGGGAGGGCCTACGAGCAGTACTTC
TRBV18	NA	TRBJ2-5	NA	CASSPLREQETQYF	TGTGCCAGCTCACCACTGAGAGAACAAGAGACCCAGTACTTC
TRBV5-1	TRBD1	TRBJ2-7	NA	CASSLRGQGTYSYEQYF	TGCGCCAGCAGCCTTCGGGGACAGGGGACTTATAGCTACGAGCAGTACTTC
TRBV7-9	TRBD2	TRBJ2-5	NA	CASSLLISSGGSETQYF	TGTGCCAGCAGCTTATTAATTTCCAGCGGGGGGTCGGAGACCCAGTACTTC
TRBV5-4	TRBD2	TRBJ2-1	NA	CASSLATVGGRSWNEQFF	TGTGCCAGCAGCTTGGCCACGGTGGGAGGGCGTTCCTGGAATGAGCAGTTCTTC
TRBV3-1/TRBV3-2	NA	TRBJ2-3	NA	CASSQQTSTDTQYF	TGTGCCAGCAGCCAACAGACTAGCACAGATACGCAGTATTTT
TRBV5-6	NA	TRBJ2-2	NA	CASSLVTGAGELFF	TGTGCCAGCAGCTTGGTCACGGGAGCCGGGGAGCTGTTTTTT
TRBV3-1/TRBV3-2	TRBD2	TRBJ2-2	once	CASRSRLAGGSNTGELFF	TGTGCCAGCAGAAGCCGACTAGCGGGGGGGTCGAACACCGGGGAGCTGTTTTTT
TRBV9	TRBD2	TRBJ2-5	NA	CASSPYGTSGGRGGETQYF	TGTGCCAGCAGCCCATACGGGACTAGCGGGGGCCGGGGGGGAGAGACCCAGTACTTC
TRBV3-1/TRBV3-2	NA	TRBJ2-2	NA	CASSRSYYGELFF	TGTGCCAGCAGCCGGAGTTACTACGGGGAGCTGTTTTTT
TRBV3-1/TRBV3-2	NA	TRBJ1-1	NA	CASSQSSGEAFF	TGTGCCAGCAGCCAGAGCTCGGGTGAAGCTTTCTTT
TRBV28	NA	TRBJ1-4	NA	CASSLPAGGAREKLFF	TGTGCCAGCAGTTTACCCGCGGGGGGGGCGCGTGAAAAACTGTTTTTT
TRBV10-1	NA	TRBJ2-2	NA	CASSTGDWVTGELFF	TGCGCCAGCTCAACGGGAGACTGGGTCACCGGGGAGCTGTTTTTT
TRBV6-1	TRBD2	TRBJ2-7	NA	CASSASITSGTYEQYF	TGTGCCAGCAGTGCGTCGATCACTAGCGGGACCTACGAGCAGTACTTC
TRBV5-1	NA	TRBJ2-1	NA	CASSSGQTSSYNEQFF	TGCGCCAGCAGCTCCGGACAGACGAGCTCCTACAATGAGCAGTTCTTC
TRBV6-5	NA	TRBJ2-3	NA	CASSYRGTATDTQYF	TGTGCCAGCAGTTACCGCGGGACAGCTACAGATACGCAGTATTTT
TRBV28	TRBD2	TRBJ2-3	NA	CASNVAGAGDTQYF	TGTGCCAGCAACGTAGCGGGAGCAGGAGATACGCAGTATTTT
TRBV7-9	NA	TRBJ1-1	NA	CASSLIGEDTEAFF	TGTGCCAGCAGCTTAATTGGGGAGGACACTGAAGCTTTCTTT
TRBV18	TRBD2	TRBJ2-3	NA	CASSPASGRLLGDTQYF	TGTGCCAGCTCACCGGCTAGCGGGAGACTACTGGGGGATACGCAGTATTTT
TRBV2	NA	TRBJ1-4	NA	CASSEVGQNEKLFF	TGTGCCAGCAGTGAAGTTGGGCAGAATGAAAAACTGTTTTTT
TRBV4-1	NA	TRBJ1-2	NA	CASSQVAGVNYGYTF	TGCGCCAGCAGCCAAGTTGCCGGTGTTAACTATGGCTACACCTTC
TRBV29-1	TRBD2	TRBJ2-1	NA	CSLFKGLADEQFF	TGCAGCCTTTTTAAGGGACTAGCCGATGAGCAGTTCTTC
TRBV7-3	TRBD2	TRBJ2-7	NA	CASSLGAGGPLEVQYF	TGTGCCAGCAGCTTAGGGGCGGGAGGGCCTCTCGAGGTGCAGTACTTC
TRBV5-1	NA	TRBJ2-3	NA	CASSLLDNTDTQYF	TGCGCCAGCAGCTTGCTGGACAACACAGATACGCAGTATTTT
TRBV5-4	TRBD2	TRBJ2-5	NA	CASAKLSGITEETQYF	TGTGCCAGCGCCAAGCTTAGCGGGATCACCGAAGAGACCCAGTACTTC
TRBV19	NA	TRBJ2-6	NA	CASSQFTVGPGANVLTF	TGTGCCAGTAGTCAATTCACAGTAGGCCCTGGGGCCAACGTCCTGACTTTC
TRBV19	TRBD1	TRBJ1-2	NA	CASLTGEGYGYTF	TGTGCCAGTCTTACAGGGGAAGGATATGGCTACACCTTC